Below are 29 T cell receptor beta chains sequenced from a single sample in a study of PD-1 blockade in classical Hodgkin lymphoma. Every patient relapsed after autologous stem cell transplantation, and brentuximab vedotin exposure varied. Measured with immunoSEQ multiplex PCR; TCRdb has only the in-frame clones, and not every one. The sample includes 55,000 to 60,000 clones, approximately 90% seen only once; the top ten take roughly 10%. The sequencing used peripheral blood mononuclear cells (PBMCs), collected before the second cycle of nivolumab. These receptors all stem from a human donor with classical Hodgkin lymphoma.

This chain connects TRBV30 to TRBJ1-2, with D maybe TRBD1 (5 bases). Germline CDR1 GTSNPN, CDR2 SVGIG (reference sequence). V was clipped by 5 bases and J by 4 bases, with 8 bases between them. CDR3 size: 11 residues. The CDR3 bases are TGTGCCTGGGGGGACCGCTATGGCTACACCTTC. Translated: CAWGDRYGYTF.

V usage is TRBV27 and J usage is TRBJ2-7, with D perhaps matching TRBD1 (6 bases). Germline CDR1 MNHEY, CDR2 SMNVEV (reference sequence). This CDR3 has 15 amino acids. V was clipped by 5 bases and J by 6 bases, with 20 bases between them. For the CDR3, the DNA is TGTGCCAGCAGTCTGACCAAGACAGGCCTCTTCGAGCAGTACTTC. It yields the protein CASSLTKTGLFEQYF.

The chain employs TRBV27 and TRBJ2-7; D may be TRBD2 (5 bases). In germline, CDR1 is MNHEY, CDR2 SMNVEV (reference sequence). V was trimmed by 5 bases and J by 9 bases, leaving 23 bases between them. This CDR3 contains 15 residues. CDR3 sequence (DNA): TGTGCCAGCAGTGGAACCCGAGGACCGACTACGGGGCAGTACTTC. Protein sequence: CASSGTRGPTTGQYF.

This clone was detected once. The J gene is TRBJ2-1, the V gene TRBV19; D may match TRBD1 or TRBD2 (5 bases each). The CDR3 extends over 11 amino acids. V was cut by 4 bases and J by 15 bases, with 13 bases left in between. Germline V gives CDR1 LNHDA, CDR2 SQIVND (reference sequence). The CDR3 DNA follows: TGTGCCAGTAGTACACCGGGACCCCCGTTCTTC. This translates into CASSTPGPPFF.

J is TRBJ2-7 and V is TRBV7-2; D remains unclear. The CDR3 runs to 13 residues. The V gene lost 1 base and the J gene lost 5 bases, with 9 bases spanning the gap. Germline V CDR1 and CDR2: SGHTA, FQGNSA. The CDR3: CASSLDTLNEQYF. The CDR3, as DNA: TGTGCCAGCAGCTTAGATACCCTAAACGAGCAGTACTTC. The entire variable domain, with the rest obtained from reference TRBV7-2 and TRBJ2-7, is as follows: GAGVSQSPSNKVTEKGKDVELRCDPISGHTALYWYRQSLGQGLEFLIYFQGNSAPDKSGLPSDRFSAERTGGSVSTLTIQRTQQEDSAVYLCASSLDTLNEQYFGPGTRLTVT.

This chain connects TRBV9 to TRBJ2-7; 8 nucleotides line up with TRBD2. The germline gives CDR1 SGDLS, CDR2 YYNGEE. The CDR3 is 18 residues long. The ends lost 1 base at V and 5 bases at J; junction bases unmatched: 17. The DNA of the CDR3 is TGTGCCAGCAGCGTACGGGGGGGGCCCCCCTCATCGGTCGACGAGCAGTACTTC. It yields the protein CASSVRGGPPSSVDEQYF.

DNA of the CDR3: TGCGCCAGCAGCAAAGGGACAGTATTGAACACTGAAGCTTTCTTT. Protein product: CASSKGTVLNTEAFF. The chain combines TRBV5-1 with TRBJ1-1, with 7 bases identical to TRBD1. Looked up from germline, CDR1 is SGHRS and CDR2 is YFSETQ. V was clipped by 4 bases and J by 0 bases; unmatched bases: 6. The CDR3 has 15 residues.

The chain links TRBV27 to TRBJ2-3, with 8 bases fitting TRBD2. Trimming removed 0 bases from V and 4 bases from J; junction bases left unmatched: 9. Germline assignment: CDR1 MNHEY and CDR2 SMNVEV (reference sequence). The CDR3 has 17 residues. CDR3 nucleotides: TGTGCCAGCAGTTTATCCTCGGGGCGGGAGGTTCCAGATACGCAGTATTTT. Its translation is CASSLSSGREVPDTQYF.

The gene calls are TRBV9 and TRBJ2-2, with 8 bases aligning to TRBD1. Germline V CDR1 and CDR2: SGDLS, YYNGEE. The J segment lost 8 bases and the V segment lost 4 bases, leaving 13 bases of the junction unmatched. The CDR3 extends over 16 amino acids. CDR3 nucleotides: TGTGCCAGCAGCCCTGGCGGGCAGGGGGCCGATGGGGAGCTGTTTTTT. Protein: CASSPGGQGADGELFF.

This clone was seen a handful of times. V usage is TRBV15 and J usage is TRBJ2-1; D is ambiguous. CDR3 length equals 15 residues. V was trimmed by 0 bases and J by 4 bases, leaving 10 bases between them. The V gene's germline CDR1 is LNHNV and CDR2 YYDKDF (reference sequence). The CDR3, as DNA: TGTGCCACCAGCAGAGATTGGCGAGGTTACAATGAGCAGTTCTTC. It specifies CATSRDWRGYNEQFF.

The chain links TRBV2 to TRBJ2-7, with D maybe TRBD2 (5 bases). V was clipped by 11 bases and J by 2 bases, with 19 bases between them. The CDR3 covers 14 residues. Germline CDR1 is SNHLY and CDR2 is FYNNEI. The chain's CDR3 is CAGASGRETYEQYF. DNA of the CDR3: TGTGCCGGCGCAAGCGGTAGGGAAACCTACGAGCAGTACTTC.

The chain links TRBV13 to TRBJ2-7; 12 bases match TRBD2. The CDR3 has 17 amino acids. The ends lost 0 bases at V and 2 bases at J; junction bases unmatched: 5. CDR1 and CDR2 from the germline V gene are PRHDT and FYEKMQ (reference sequence). CDR3 DNA sequence: TGTGCCAGCAGCTTAGGACTAGCGGGGGGCCGAACCTACGAGCAGTACTTC. This codes for CASSLGLAGGRTYEQYF.

The chain links TRBV7-9 to TRBJ1-1; D might be TRBD1 (6 bases). Germline CDR1 and CDR2: SEHNR and FQNEAQ (reference sequence). This CDR3 has 15 residues. V lost 3 bases to trimming and J lost 0 bases, with 11 bases between them. DNA of the CDR3: TGTGCCAGCAGCTTGGGCCAGGGGTTGAACACTGAAGCTTTCTTT. It yields the protein CASSLGQGLNTEAFF.

The V gene is TRBV6-1, the J gene TRBJ2-5, with 8 bases matching TRBD1. Per germline, CDR1 MNHNS and CDR2 SASEGT. With 5 bases clipped from V and 4 bases from J, the junction kept 12 bases outside the gene matches. The CDR3 has 16 residues. The CDR3 loop reads CASSKGQGIYGETQYF. The DNA for the CDR3 is TGTGCCAGCAGTAAAGGACAGGGTATTTATGGAGAGACCCAGTACTTC.

J is TRBJ1-6 and V is TRBV7-3, with D hard to call. Germline CDR1 and CDR2: SGHTA and FQGTGA. The CDR3 extends over 13 amino acids. V dropped 5 bases and J dropped 10 bases, with 12 bases sitting between them. The CDR3 loop is CASSPGLNSPLHF. CDR3 DNA: TGTGCCAGCAGCCCCGGACTAAACTCACCCCTCCACTTT.

The V call is TRBV6-4, the J call TRBJ2-3; tentatively, D is TRBD2 (7 bases). Germline CDR1 and CDR2: MRHNA and SNTAGT. The CDR3 contains 15 residues. Between the trimmed V and J ends, which lost 4 bases and 8 bases, there was a span of 19 bases. CDR3 nucleotides: TGTGCCAGCAGTGGTGAACACCAGGGGAGGGCTACGCAGTATTTT. This sequence encodes CASSGEHQGRATQYF.

V and J are TRBV9 and TRBJ1-2; D is ambiguous. The CDR3 covers 12 residues. V lost 3 bases, J lost 5 bases, and 8 bases lay in between. CDR1 and CDR2 from the germline V gene are SGDLS and YYNGEE. The CDR3, as DNA: TGTGCCAGCAGCGGAACAGAGTATGGCTACACCTTC. Protein: CASSGTEYGYTF.

V usage is TRBV5-6 and J usage is TRBJ2-3; D unresolved. The CDR3 loop spans 14 amino acids. V was clipped by 4 bases and J by 4 bases, with 13 bases between them. From germline, CDR1 is SGHDT and CDR2 YYEEEE. The CDR3 DNA follows: TGTGCCAGCAGCCATGGGCCCATAGCAGATACGCAGTATTTT. Translating it yields CASSHGPIADTQYF.

V and J are TRBV7-9 and TRBJ1-1; D is ambiguous. V gave up 1 base and J gave up 5 bases, with 11 bases separating them. The CDR3 runs 14 residues. Germline CDR1 is SEHNR and CDR2 is FQNEAQ (reference sequence). The CDR3 bases are TGTGCCAGCAGCTTAGGATTGGAGGGAACTGAAGCTTTCTTT. Protein: CASSLGLEGTEAFF. Full variable domain (remainder filled in from reference TRBV7-9 and TRBJ1-1): DTGVSQNPRHKITKRGQNVTFRCDPISEHNRLYWYRQTLGQGPEFLTYFQNEAQLEKSRLLSDRFSAERPKGSFSTLEIQRTEQGDSAMYLCASSLGLEGTEAFFGQGTRLTVV.

This clone is labeled medium-sized. This chain uses TRBV7-3 with TRBJ1-2, with unresolved D. CDR3 length equals 13 residues. CDR1 and CDR2 (germline): SGHTA, FQGTGA. The V gene lost 1 base and the J gene lost 6 bases, with 9 bases spanning the gap. CDR3 sequence (DNA): TGTGCCAGCAGCTTAAGCCCCTCGGATGGCTACACCTTC. This codes for CASSLSPSDGYTF.

The chain links TRBV7-6 to TRBJ1-1; D not certain. V was shortened by 5 bases and J by 8 bases, with 12 bases between the two germline ends. Germline loops: CDR1 SGHVS, CDR2 FNYEAQ. The CDR3 has 12 residues. CDR3 region: CASSHWALEAFF. The DNA for the CDR3 is TGTGCCAGCAGCCATTGGGCCTTAGAAGCTTTCTTT.

The V gene is TRBV19, the J gene TRBJ2-5, with 7 bases fitting TRBD2. Germline CDR1 and CDR2: LNHDA and SQIVND (reference sequence). This CDR3 region has 13 residues. Germline trimming cut 9 bases from V and 4 bases from J; bases unmatched to any gene: 8. CDR3 nucleotides: TGTGCCAGCGGGGGGACCCGGGGAGAGACCCAGTACTTC. Encoded protein: CASGGTRGETQYF.

This clone occurred once. The gene calls are TRBV28 and TRBJ1-5; no definite D call. Trimming took 3 bases from V and 2 from J, leaving 11 bases between them. This CDR3 spans 15 amino acids. CDR1 and CDR2 from the germline V gene are MDHEN and SYDVKM. The CDR3 DNA reads TGTGCCAGCAGTTTGGAGGGTTTGGGCAATCAGCCCCAGCATTTT. As protein: CASSLEGLGNQPQHF.

This clone is a singleton in its sample. The chain is built from TRBV11-2 and TRBJ2-2; D remains unclear. The V gene lost 5 bases and the J gene lost 1 base, with 8 bases spanning the gap. This CDR3 spans 14 amino acids. CDR1 and CDR2 (germline): SGHAT, FQNNGV. DNA for the CDR3: TGTGCCAGCAGCGACGGGTTGAACACCGGGGAGCTGTTTTTT. It yields the protein CASSDGLNTGELFF.

V usage is TRBV2 and J usage is TRBJ2-5, with D perhaps TRBD2 (6 bases). V lost 9 bases and J lost 4, with 21 bases in between. This CDR3 spans 15 amino acids. In germline, CDR1 is SNHLY, CDR2 FYNNEI. CDR3 in amino acids: CARRGYREETETQYF. As DNA, the CDR3 is TGTGCCAGGAGAGGGTATAGGGAGGAGACAGAGACCCAGTACTTC.

The chain uses TRBV5-6 and TRBJ2-7; tentatively, D is TRBD2 (5 bases). Trimming took off 1 base at V and 1 base at J, with 15 bases between the two ends. This CDR3 contains 16 residues. Germline V gene data show CDR1 as SGHDT and CDR2 as YYEEEE. CDR3 sequence: CASSLIGLAFSYEQYF. The CDR3 nucleotides are TGTGCCAGCAGCTTGATCGGGCTAGCCTTTTCCTACGAGCAGTACTTC.

This chain connects TRBV5-4 to TRBJ2-1, with 7 bases fitting TRBD1. The CDR3 extends over 13 amino acids. Germline assignment: CDR1 SGHNT and CDR2 YYREEE (reference sequence). J gave up 7 bases and V 5 bases, and 6 bases lay outside the gene matches. The CDR3 coding sequence is TGTGCCAGCAGGGATGAACAGGGGAATGAGCAGTTCTTC. This sequence encodes CASRDEQGNEQFF.

This clone was found once. Here the CDR3 reads CASSQGDRSVQPQHF. The CDR3 nucleotides are TGTGCCAGCAGTCAAGGGGACAGGTCGGTTCAGCCCCAGCATTTT. J is TRBJ1-5 and V is TRBV6-5; TRBD1 aligns across 8 bases. The V segment lost 5 bases and the J segment 6 bases; nucleotides outside the gene matches: 9. The CDR3 length is 15 residues. The germline V gene has CDR1 MNHEY and CDR2 SVGAGI.

The J gene is TRBJ2-2, the V gene TRBV5-1, with D hard to call. Germline loops: CDR1 SGHRS, CDR2 YFSETQ. The CDR3 has 14 amino acids. The V gene lost 0 bases and the J gene lost 8 bases, with 11 bases spanning the gap. The DNA for the CDR3 is TGCGCCAGCAGCTTGGGCAAAGAGGCGGGGGAGCTGTTTTTT. Translation: CASSLGKEAGELFF.